The rows below give T cell receptor beta chains drawn from one sample of a study of cytomegalovirus exposure and HLA in healthy donors. TCRdb's copy holds only in-frame clones and misses some; the assay was immunoSEQ multiplex PCR. The sample includes about 96,000 clones, under 85% of them seen just once. Sequencing was done on a sample of PBMCs. These receptors all come from a female donor in good health and CMV-seropositive. Each CDR3 is given with its conserved first and last residue. D genes are given only for firm matches. Size tells how often a clone was seen (once, few, many) or the class of an expanded clone, and some rows leave it out.

TRBJ1-3,-,-,TRBV19,TGTGCCAGTAGCTGGCAGTCTGGAAACACCATATATTTT,CASSWQSGNTIYF
TRBJ1-3,-,TRBD1,TRBV5-4,TGTGCCAGCCAGACAGGGGGCTCTGGAAACACCATATATTTT,CASQTGGSGNTIYF
TRBJ2-1,-,TRBD1,TRBV10-3,TGTGCCATCAGTGTATTCGGGACAGGGGTAGATGAGCAGTTCTTC,CAISVFGTGVDEQFF
TRBJ1-2,once,TRBD1,TRBV29-1,TGCAGCGTTCAGGACAGGGTGGAAAGTGGCTACACCTTC,CSVQDRVESGYTF
TRBJ2-7,-,TRBD2,TRBV5-6,TGTGCCAGCAGCTTTTGGGCTAGCGGGAACTACGAGCAGTACTTC,CASSFWASGNYEQYF
TRBJ2-4,-,TRBD2,TRBV20-1,TGCAGAGCGGGAACCAAAAACATTCAGTACTTC,CRAGTKNIQYF
TRBJ2-3,-,TRBD2,TRBV7-2,TGTGCCAGCAGCTCTGCCCTCGGACTAGCGGGAGGACTTTTT,CASSSALGLAGGLF
TRBJ1-3,-,TRBD1,TRBV5-8,TGTGCCAGCAGCTTAGATTATACAGGGGGCTCTGGAAACACCATATATTTT,CASSLDYTGGSGNTIYF
TRBJ1-1,-,-,TRBV2,TGTGCCAGCAGTCCCAGGGTGGGGAACACTGAAGCTTTCTTT,CASSPRVGNTEAFF
TRBJ1-2,few,TRBD1,TRBV7-9,TGTGCCAGCACAAAGGGACAGGGGACTTCGGACGACTATGGCTACACCTTC,CASTKGQGTSDDYGYTF
TRBJ1-5,once,-,TRBV30,TGTGCCTGGAGTCCACCAGCGAATCAGCCCCAGCATTTT,CAWSPPANQPQHF
TRBJ1-4,-,-,TRBV21-1,TGTGCCAGCATCGGAACAGCAGTCAGTGAAAAACTGTTTTTT,CASIGTAVSEKLFF
TRBJ2-1,-,-,TRBV7-9,TGTGCCAGCCGCGGTGACTATTACAATGAGCAGTTCTTC,CASRGDYYNEQFF
TRBJ1-6,few,-,TRBV25-1,TGTGCCAGCACCTGGGACTCTCTTAATTCACCCCTCCACTTT,CASTWDSLNSPLHF
TRBJ2-2,-,-,TRBV4-2,TGTGCCAGCAGCCAAGCGAGCGCCCCGAACACCGGGGAGCTGTTTTTT,CASSQASAPNTGELFF
TRBJ2-7,-,-,TRBV20-1,TGCAGTGCTAGAGACACATACGAGCAGTACTTC,CSARDTYEQYF
TRBJ1-4,-,TRBD1,TRBV29-1,TGCAGCGTGCATCTTAGGGACAGAAATGAAAAACTGTTTTTT,CSVHLRDRNEKLFF